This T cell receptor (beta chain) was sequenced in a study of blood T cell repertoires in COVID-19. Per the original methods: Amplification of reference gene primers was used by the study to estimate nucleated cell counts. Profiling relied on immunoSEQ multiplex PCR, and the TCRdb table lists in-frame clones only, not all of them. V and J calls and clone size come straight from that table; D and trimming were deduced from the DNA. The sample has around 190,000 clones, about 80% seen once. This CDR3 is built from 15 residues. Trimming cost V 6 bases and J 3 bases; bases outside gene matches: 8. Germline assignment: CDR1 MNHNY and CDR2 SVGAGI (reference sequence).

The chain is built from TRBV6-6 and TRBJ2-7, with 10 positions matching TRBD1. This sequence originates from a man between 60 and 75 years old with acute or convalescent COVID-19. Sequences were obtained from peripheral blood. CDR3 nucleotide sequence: TGTGCCAGCAGCCTAGACCGGGACAGGGGCTACGAGCAGTACTTC. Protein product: CASSLDRDRGYEQYF.